A single sample gave rise to the 17 T cell receptor beta chains below, sequenced in a study of blood T cell repertoires in COVID-19. The assay was immunoSEQ multiplex PCR, and TCRdb's table has in-frame clones only and misses some. The sample includes fewer than 150,000 clones, over 70% of them seen just once. The material sequenced was peripheral blood. The source of these receptors is a man older than 75 with acute or convalescent COVID-19.

In this sample, this clone turned up a few times. The chain combines TRBV5-1 with TRBJ2-3, with D possibly matching TRBD1 (6 bases). Germline CDR1 SGHRS, CDR2 YFSETQ. The germline V and J ends were trimmed by 4 bases and 0 bases, with 12 bases remaining between them. The CDR3 is 15 amino acids. The DNA for the CDR3 is TGCGCCAGCAGCCTCGGGACAATTAGCACAGATACGCAGTATTTT. Its protein product is CASSLGTISTDTQYF.

This chain links TRBV7-9 with TRBJ1-1; D remains unclear. V was cut by 1 base and J by 0 bases, with 6 bases left in between. This CDR3 is 14 amino acids long. Germline-derived CDR1 and CDR2 are SEHNR and FQNEAQ (reference sequence). This chain's CDR3 is CASSLGELNTEAFF. CDR3 DNA sequence: TGTGCCAGCAGCTTAGGGGAGCTGAACACTGAAGCTTTCTTT.

The table lists this clone with a count of one. The chain is built from TRBV5-1 and TRBJ2-7; the D is unclear. V lost 5 bases to trimming and J lost 0 bases, with 12 bases between them. Germline V lookup: CDR1 SGHRS, CDR2 YFSETQ. The CDR3 length is 14 residues. CDR3 protein: CASRAPVDSYEQYF. DNA of the CDR3: TGCGCCAGCAGAGCCCCGGTTGACTCCTACGAGCAGTACTTC. Full variable domain (remainder filled in from reference TRBV5-1 and TRBJ2-7): KAGVTQTPRYLIKTRGQQVTLSCSPISGHRSVSWYQQTPGQGLQFLFEYFSETQRNKGNFPGRFSGRQFSNSRSEMNVSTLELGDSALYLCASRAPVDSYEQYFGPGTRLTVT.

This chain links TRBV7-8 with TRBJ2-1; 12 bases match TRBD2. V lost 0 bases, J lost 2 bases, and 8 bases stayed unmatched. This CDR3 contains 19 residues. Germline V gives CDR1 SGHVS, CDR2 FQNEAQ. CDR3 bases: TGTGCCAGCAGCTTAGCGGCTAGCGGGGGGGTTCGCGCCTACAATGAGCAGTTCTTC. The encoded protein is CASSLAASGGVRAYNEQFF.

This rearrangement joins TRBV4-1 to TRBJ1-1; D gene ambiguous. The CDR3 runs to 18 residues. V was pared by 1 base and J by 1 base, with 19 bases between. Germline CDR1 reads MGHRA; CDR2 reads YSYEKL. The CDR3 bases are TGCGCCAGCAGCCAAGGACCCCGGGTTAGGTTTAAGAACACTGAAGCTTTCTTT. Translating it yields CASSQGPRVRFKNTEAFF.

The V and J genes are TRBV6-5 and TRBJ1-1, with 7 bases that match TRBD1. V dropped 5 bases and J dropped 1; count of bases not matched to a gene: 1. This CDR3 has 13 residues. CDR1 and CDR2 (germline): MNHEY, SVGAGI. The CDR3, as DNA: TGTGCCAGCAGTAGACAGGGGAACACTGAAGCTTTCTTT. It specifies CASSRQGNTEAFF.

CDR3 residues: CASSPQGRNEQYF. CDR3 DNA sequence: TGTGCCAGCAGCCCGCAGGGGCGGAACGAGCAGTACTTC. The chain is built from TRBV5-4 and TRBJ2-7, with D maybe TRBD1 (6 bases). The V gene's germline CDR1 is SGHNT and CDR2 YYREEE (reference sequence). There are 13 residues in the CDR3. V was clipped by 4 bases and J by 5 bases, with 13 bases between them.

The rearrangement joins TRBV3-1 (or the pseudogene TRBV3-2) to TRBJ1-1; 7 nucleotides line up with TRBD1. Germline V lookup: CDR1 LGHDT, CDR2 YNNKEL (reference sequence). This CDR3 has 14 amino acids. V lost 8 bases and J lost 0; bases outside the gene matches: 6. CDR3 sequence reads: CASAGGKMNTEAFF. The CDR3 DNA follows: TGTGCCAGCGCAGGGGGGAAAATGAACACTGAAGCTTTCTTT.

This rearrangement joins TRBV5-1 to TRBJ1-2, with a possible D match to TRBD1 (6 bases). The V and J ends lost 2 bases and 1 base respectively, with 9 bases between them. Per the germline V gene, CDR1 is SGHRS and CDR2 is YFSETQ. The CDR3 length is 14 residues. The CDR3 DNA follows: TGCGCCAGCAGCTTAGCAGGGGATAACTATGGCTACACCTTC. It codes for CASSLAGDNYGYTF.

This clone was found once. The chain is built from TRBV2 and TRBJ2-7; 10 bases are a match to TRBD1. Per the germline V gene, CDR1 is SNHLY and CDR2 is FYNNEI. V lost 10 bases and J lost 0; bases outside the gene matches: 3. The CDR3 is 13 amino acids. The CDR3 protein is CATTGGSSYEQYF. For the CDR3, the DNA is TGTGCCACGACAGGGGGCAGCTCCTACGAGCAGTACTTC.

This sequence joins TRBV27 and TRBJ1-1, with a weak D call TRBD1 (6 bases). The CDR3 spans 13 residues. V was pared by 3 bases and J by 7 bases, with 12 bases between. The germline gives CDR1 MNHEY, CDR2 SMNVEV (reference sequence). The CDR3 DNA sequence: TGTGCCAGCAGTTTCTCAGGGGCAGGTGAAGCTTTCTTT. Its translation is CASSFSGAGEAFF.

The rearrangement links TRBV6-5 to TRBJ2-5; D uncertain. The CDR3 runs to 11 residues. From germline, CDR1 is MNHEY and CDR2 SVGAGI. The CDR3: CAVRRGETQYF. The CDR3 DNA sequence: TGTGCGGTGAGGCGTGGGGAGACCCAGTACTTC.

The count of this clone is one. The V gene is TRBV7-2, the J gene TRBJ2-7; D is perhaps TRBD2 (6 bases). Trimming took 5 bases from V and 0 from J, leaving 17 bases between them. CDR1 is SGHTA and CDR2 is FQGNSA in the germline V gene. The CDR3 is made up of 16 amino acids. CDR3 residues: CASSPQGGWSSYEQYF. The CDR3 DNA follows: TGTGCCAGCAGCCCCCAGGGAGGTTGGAGCTCCTACGAGCAGTACTTC.

The chain employs TRBV6-5 and TRBJ1-1; no reliable D call. Germline V lookup: CDR1 MNHEY, CDR2 SVGAGI. The CDR3 has 13 amino acids. Trimming took off 0 bases at V and 11 bases at J, with 13 bases between the two ends. The CDR3, as DNA: TGTGCCAGCAGTTACTCGAGAGGGTTTGGGGCTTTCTTT. It is translated as CASSYSRGFGAFF.

The genes are TRBV4-1 and TRBJ2-7; 14 bases agree with TRBD2. The CDR3 extends over 18 amino acids. The V gene end was trimmed by 4 bases and the J gene end by 5 bases; junction bases not matched to a gene: 13. The germline V gene encodes CDR1 MGHRA and CDR2 YSYEKL. CDR3 loop: CASSRHTGTSGGVNEQYF. The CDR3 DNA reads as TGCGCCAGCAGCCGGCACACCGGGACTAGCGGGGGAGTCAACGAGCAGTACTTC.

This chain joins TRBV5-8 and TRBJ1-2; 10 positions match TRBD1. With 5 bases clipped from V and 6 bases from J, the junction kept 16 bases outside the gene matches. The CDR3 runs to 17 residues. CDR1 is SGHTS and CDR2 is YDEGEE in the germline V gene. The CDR3 nucleotides read TGTGCCAGCAGTTATGGGACAGGGGCGATTGTCTCGGATGGCTACACCTTC. Amino acids: CASSYGTGAIVSDGYTF.

This sequence joins TRBV6-5 and TRBJ1-3, with TRBD1 matching 8 bases. V was clipped by 6 bases and J by 8 bases; unmatched bases: 6. The germline V gene encodes CDR1 MNHEY and CDR2 SVGAGI. CDR3 length: 13 amino acids. The CDR3, as DNA: TGTGCCAGCAGGCCGGGACAGGAAGACACCATATATTTT. It translates to CASRPGQEDTIYF.